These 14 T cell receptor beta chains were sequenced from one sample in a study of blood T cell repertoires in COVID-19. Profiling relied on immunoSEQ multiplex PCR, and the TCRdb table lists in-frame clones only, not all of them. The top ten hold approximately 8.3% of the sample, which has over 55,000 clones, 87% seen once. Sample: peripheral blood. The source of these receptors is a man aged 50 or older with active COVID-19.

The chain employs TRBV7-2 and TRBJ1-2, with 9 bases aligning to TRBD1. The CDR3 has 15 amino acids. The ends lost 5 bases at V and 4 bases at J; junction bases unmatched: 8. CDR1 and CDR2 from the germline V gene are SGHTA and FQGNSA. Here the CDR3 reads CASSPSGTGLYGYTF. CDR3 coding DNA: TGTGCCAGCAGCCCCTCCGGGACAGGGCTCTATGGCTACACCTTC.

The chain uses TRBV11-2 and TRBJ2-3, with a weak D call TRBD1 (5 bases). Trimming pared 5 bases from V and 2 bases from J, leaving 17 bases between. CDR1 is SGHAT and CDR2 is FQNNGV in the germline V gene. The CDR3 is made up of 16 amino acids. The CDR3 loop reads CASSIKAGPNTDTQYF. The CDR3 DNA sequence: TGTGCCAGCAGCATAAAGGCAGGGCCCAACACAGATACGCAGTATTTT.

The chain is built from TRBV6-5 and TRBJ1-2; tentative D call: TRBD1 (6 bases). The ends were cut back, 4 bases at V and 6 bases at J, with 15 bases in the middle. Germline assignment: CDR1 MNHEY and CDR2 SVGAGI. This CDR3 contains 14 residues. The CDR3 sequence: CASSFSGHPDGYTF. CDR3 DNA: TGTGCCAGCAGTTTCTCGGGACATCCCGATGGCTACACCTTC.

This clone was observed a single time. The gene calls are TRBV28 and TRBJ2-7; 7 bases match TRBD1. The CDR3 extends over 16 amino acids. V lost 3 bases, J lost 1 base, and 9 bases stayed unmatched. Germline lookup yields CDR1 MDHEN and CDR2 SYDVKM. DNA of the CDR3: TGTGCCAGCAGTTTCATTCTCGGGACAGTATCCTACGAGCAGTACTTC. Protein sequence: CASSFILGTVSYEQYF.

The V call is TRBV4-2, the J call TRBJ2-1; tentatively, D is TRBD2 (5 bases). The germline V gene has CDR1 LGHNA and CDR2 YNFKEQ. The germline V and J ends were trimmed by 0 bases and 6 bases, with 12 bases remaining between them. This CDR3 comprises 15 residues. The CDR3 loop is CASSQDHESGNEQFF. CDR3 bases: TGTGCCAGCAGCCAAGATCACGAGAGCGGCAATGAGCAGTTCTTC.

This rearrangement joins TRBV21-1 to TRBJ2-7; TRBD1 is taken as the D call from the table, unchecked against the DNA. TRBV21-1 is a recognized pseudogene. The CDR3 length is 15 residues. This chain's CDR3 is CASSKKDIYFYEQYF. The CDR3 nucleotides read TGTGCCAGCAGCAAAAAAGACATCTACTTCTACGAGCAGTACTTC.

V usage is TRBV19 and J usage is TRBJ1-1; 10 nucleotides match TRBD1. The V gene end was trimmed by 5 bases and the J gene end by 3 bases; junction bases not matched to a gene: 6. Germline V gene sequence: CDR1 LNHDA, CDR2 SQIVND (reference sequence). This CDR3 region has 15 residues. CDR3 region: CASSPDRGQDTEAFF. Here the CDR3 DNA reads TGTGCCAGTAGTCCCGACAGGGGGCAGGACACTGAAGCTTTCTTT.

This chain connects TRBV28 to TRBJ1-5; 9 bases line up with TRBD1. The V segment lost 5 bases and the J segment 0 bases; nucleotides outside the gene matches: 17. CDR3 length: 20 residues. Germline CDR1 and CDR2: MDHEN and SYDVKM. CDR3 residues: CASSPGQGSTFFYSNQPQHF. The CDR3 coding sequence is TGTGCCAGCAGTCCCGGACAGGGGTCAACCTTTTTCTATAGCAATCAGCCCCAGCATTTT. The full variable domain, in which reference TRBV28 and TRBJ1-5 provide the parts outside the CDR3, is DVKVTQSSRYLVKRTGEKVFLECVQDMDHENMFWYRQDPGLGLRLIYFSYDVKMKEKGDIPEGYSVSREKKERFSLILESASTNQTSMYLCASSPGQGSTFFYSNQPQHFGDGTRLSIL.

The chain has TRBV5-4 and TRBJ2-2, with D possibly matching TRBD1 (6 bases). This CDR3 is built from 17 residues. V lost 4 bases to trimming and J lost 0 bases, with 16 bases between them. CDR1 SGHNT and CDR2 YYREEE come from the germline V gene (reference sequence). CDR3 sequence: CASSPTIGQSNTGELFF. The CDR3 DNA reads TGTGCCAGCAGCCCCACGATAGGACAGTCGAACACCGGGGAGCTGTTTTTT. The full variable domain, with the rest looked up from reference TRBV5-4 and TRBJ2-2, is ETGVTQSPTHLIKTRGQQVTLRCSSQSGHNTVSWYQQALGQGPQFIFQYYREEENGRGNFPPRFSGLQFPNYSSELNVNALELDDSALYLCASSPTIGQSNTGELFFGEGSRLTVL.

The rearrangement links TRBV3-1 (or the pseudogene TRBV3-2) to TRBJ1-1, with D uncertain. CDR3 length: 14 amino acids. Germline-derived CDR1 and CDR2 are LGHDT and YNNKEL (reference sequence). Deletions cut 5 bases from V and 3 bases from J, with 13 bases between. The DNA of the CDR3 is TGTGCCAGCAGCTATCTACGGGAGGACACTGAAGCTTTCTTT. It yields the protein CASSYLREDTEAFF.

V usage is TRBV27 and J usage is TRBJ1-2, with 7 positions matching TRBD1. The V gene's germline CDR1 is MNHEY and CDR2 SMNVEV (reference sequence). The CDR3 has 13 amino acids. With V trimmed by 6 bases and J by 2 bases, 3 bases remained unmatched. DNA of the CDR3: TGTGCCAGCAGAGGGACAGCCAACTATGGCTACACCTTC. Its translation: CASRGTANYGYTF.

CDR3 in amino acids: CASSFAGSSPLHF. The DNA for the CDR3 is TGTGCCAGCAGTTTCGCCGGGAGCTCACCCCTCCACTTT. This chain uses TRBV27 with TRBJ1-6; D gene unclear. The germline V gene has CDR1 MNHEY and CDR2 SMNVEV (reference sequence). The germline V and J ends were trimmed by 3 bases and 10 bases, with 10 bases remaining between them. The CDR3 extends over 13 amino acids.

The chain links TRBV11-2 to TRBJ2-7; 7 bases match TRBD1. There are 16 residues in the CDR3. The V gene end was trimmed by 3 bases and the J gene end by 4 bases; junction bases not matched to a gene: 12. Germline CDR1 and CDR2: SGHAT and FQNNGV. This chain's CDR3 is CASSFLSSGTAYEQYF. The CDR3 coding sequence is TGTGCCAGCAGCTTCTTAAGTTCCGGGACAGCTTACGAGCAGTACTTC.

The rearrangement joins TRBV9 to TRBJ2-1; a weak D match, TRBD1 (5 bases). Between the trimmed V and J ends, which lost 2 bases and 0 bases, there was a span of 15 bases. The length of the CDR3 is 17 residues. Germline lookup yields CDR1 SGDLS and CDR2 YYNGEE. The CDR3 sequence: CASSVLDTLSSYNEQFF. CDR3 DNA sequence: TGTGCCAGCAGCGTCTTGGACACCTTGAGCTCCTACAATGAGCAGTTCTTC.